The sequence of this TCR beta chain was determined in a study of CD8+CD57+ T cells in acquired aplastic anemia. TCR beta VDJ combinations and CDR3 sequences were profiled from genomic DNA. TCRdb processed the reads anew with MiXCR; each CDR3 protein has one entry. The table records about 200,000 distinct CDR3 sequences, 55% to 65% of them present only once. Patients included in sequencing had previously demonstrated CD8+CD57+ cell expansion by flow cytometry. The germline gives CDR1 SNHLY, CDR2 FYNNEI. The length of the CDR3 is 15 residues. Trimming took 6 bases from V and 2 from J; bases not matched to a gene: 7.

The gene calls are TRBV2 and TRBJ2-7, with 10 bases that match TRBD2. This TCR derives from a human donor with aplastic anemia. Sequenced material: sorted CD4+, CD8+, or CD8+CD57+ T cells (not recorded which) from PBMCs. The CDR3 spells CASSATSGATYEQYF. Written as DNA, the CDR3 is TGTGCCAGCAGCGCCACTAGCGGGGCCACCTACGAGCAGTACTTC.